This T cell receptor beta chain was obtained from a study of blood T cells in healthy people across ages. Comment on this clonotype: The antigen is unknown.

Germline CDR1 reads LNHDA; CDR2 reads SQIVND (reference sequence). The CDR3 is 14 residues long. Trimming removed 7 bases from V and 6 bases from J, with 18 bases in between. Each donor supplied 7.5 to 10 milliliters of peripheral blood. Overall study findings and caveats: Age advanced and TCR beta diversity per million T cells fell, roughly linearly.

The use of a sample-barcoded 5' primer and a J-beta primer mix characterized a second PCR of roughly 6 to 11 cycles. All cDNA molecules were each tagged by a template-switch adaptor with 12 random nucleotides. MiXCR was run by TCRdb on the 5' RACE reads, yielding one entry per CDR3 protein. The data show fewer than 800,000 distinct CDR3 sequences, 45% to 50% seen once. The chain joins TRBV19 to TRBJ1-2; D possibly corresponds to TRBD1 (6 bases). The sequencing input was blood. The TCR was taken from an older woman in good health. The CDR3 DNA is TGTGCCAGTATTAGCAGGGGCGACAGGCATGGCTACACCTTC. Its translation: CASISRGDRHGYTF.